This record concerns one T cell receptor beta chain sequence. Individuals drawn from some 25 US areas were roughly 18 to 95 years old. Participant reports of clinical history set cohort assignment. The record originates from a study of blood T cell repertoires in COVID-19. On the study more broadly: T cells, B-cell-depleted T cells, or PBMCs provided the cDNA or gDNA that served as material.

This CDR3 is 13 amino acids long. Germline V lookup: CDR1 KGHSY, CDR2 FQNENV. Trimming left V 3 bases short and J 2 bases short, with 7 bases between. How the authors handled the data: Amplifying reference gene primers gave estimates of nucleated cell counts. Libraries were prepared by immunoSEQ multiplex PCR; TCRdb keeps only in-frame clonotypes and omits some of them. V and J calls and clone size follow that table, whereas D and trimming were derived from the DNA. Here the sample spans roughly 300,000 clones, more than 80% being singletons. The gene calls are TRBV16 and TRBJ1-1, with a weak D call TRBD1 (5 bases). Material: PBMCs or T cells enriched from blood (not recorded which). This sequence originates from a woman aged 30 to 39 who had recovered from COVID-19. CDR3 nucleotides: TGTGCCAGCAGCCAGACAGCCAACACTGAAGCTTTCTTT. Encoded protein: CASSQTANTEAFF.